What follows are 10 T cell receptor beta chains derived from one specimen sequenced in a study of blood T cell repertoires in COVID-19. Assay used: immunoSEQ multiplex PCR; TCRdb lists only in-frame clones, some missing. The profile shows under 150,000 clones, 88% of them singletons. The sequenced material came from peripheral blood. The receptors originated from a man between 45 and 60 years old with active or convalescent COVID-19.

The chain uses TRBV5-4 and TRBJ1-6; 7 positions match TRBD1. The CDR3 sequence is 19 residues long. J was trimmed by 0 bases and V by 0 bases; bases with no gene match: 9. Germline loops: CDR1 SGHNT, CDR2 YYREEE (reference sequence). CDR3 residues: CASSLEPPGQSSYNSPLHF. CDR3 DNA sequence: TGTGCCAGCAGCTTGGAACCGCCGGGACAGAGCTCCTATAATTCACCCCTCCACTTT.

V gene TRBV20-1 combines with J gene TRBJ1-1, with 7 bases identical to TRBD1. The length of the CDR3 is 15 residues. The V gene's germline CDR1 is DFQATT and CDR2 SNEGSKA (reference sequence). Trimming cost V 3 bases and J 6 bases; bases outside gene matches: 13. The CDR3 is CSASFRTGVGAEAFF. CDR3 in DNA: TGCAGTGCTAGTTTCCGAACAGGGGTGGGCGCTGAAGCTTTCTTT.

This chain links TRBV15 with TRBJ2-5, with a possible D match to TRBD1 (5 bases). V dropped 5 bases and J dropped 3 bases, with 10 bases sitting between them. The CDR3 spans 13 residues. CDR1 LNHNV and CDR2 YYDKDF come from the germline V gene (reference sequence). In nucleotides, the CDR3 is TGTGCCACCAGCGTGTACAGGAAAGAGACCCAGTACTTC. It is translated as CATSVYRKETQYF.

J is TRBJ1-1 and V is TRBV29-1, with D unresolved. Germline V gene lookup returns CDR1 SQVTM and CDR2 ANQGSEA. V lost 1 base and J lost 3, with 9 bases in between. The CDR3 runs to 13 residues. The CDR3 sequence is CSVEGERDTEAFF. The CDR3 DNA reads as TGCAGCGTTGAAGGAGAACGAGACACTGAAGCTTTCTTT.

The V and J genes are TRBV6-5 and TRBJ2-5; 10 nucleotides align to TRBD2. Germline-derived CDR1 and CDR2 are MNHEY and SVGAGI. V lost 11 bases, J lost 5 bases, and 11 bases stayed unmatched. This CDR3 region has 14 residues. DNA for the CDR3: TGTGCCTGTCCTAGCGGGAGAACTTGGGAGACCCAGTACTTC. This encodes CACPSGRTWETQYF.

This sequence joins TRBV2 and TRBJ1-5; the match to TRBD1 covers 11 bases. The CDR3 has 15 amino acids. V was clipped by 6 bases and J by 6 bases; unmatched bases: 7. The germline gives CDR1 SNHLY, CDR2 FYNNEI. As DNA, the CDR3 is TGTGCCAGCAGCGGACAGGGGGCAACAGGTCAGCCCCAGCATTTT. Its protein is CASSGQGATGQPQHF.

CDR3 residues: CASSFTGRAETQYF. The DNA for the CDR3 is TGTGCCAGCAGTTTCACAGGGAGGGCAGAGACCCAGTACTTC. The chain has TRBV27 and TRBJ2-5; D possibly corresponds to TRBD2 (7 bases). Per germline, CDR1 MNHEY and CDR2 SMNVEV (reference sequence). The CDR3 length is 14 residues. V gave up 3 bases and J gave up 4 bases, with 12 bases separating them.

The V call is TRBV18, the J call TRBJ1-2, with D unclear. Germline CDR1 is KGHSH and CDR2 is LQKENI. Trimming shortened V by 2 bases and J by 6 bases, and 10 bases separated the two germline ends. The CDR3 has 13 amino acids. CDR3 sequence: CASSPSGRDGYTF. CDR3 sequence (DNA): TGTGCCAGCTCACCATCAGGTCGAGATGGCTACACCTTC.

This clone was found once. The V and J genes are TRBV11-3 and TRBJ2-1; 8 bases fit TRBD2. The J segment lost 5 bases and the V segment lost 5 bases, leaving 8 bases of the junction unmatched. Germline V gives CDR1 SGHNT, CDR2 YENEEA. CDR3 length: 15 amino acids. The CDR3, as DNA: TGTGCCAGCAGCCCAAGCGGGAGTCTCAACAATGAGCAGTTCTTC. It encodes CASSPSGSLNNEQFF. The full variable domain, in which reference TRBV11-3 and TRBJ2-1 provide the parts outside the CDR3, is EAGVVQSPRYKIIEKKQPVAFWCNPISGHNTLYWYLQNLGQGPELLIRYENEEAVDDSQLPKDRFSAERLKGVDSTLKIQPAELGDSAVYLCASSPSGSLNNEQFFGPGTRLTVL.

The chain recombines TRBV6-1 with TRBJ2-5, with D possibly being TRBD1 (6 bases). V lost 2 bases and J lost 3, with 10 bases in between. This CDR3 has 14 amino acids. The germline CDR1 and CDR2 sequences are MNHNS and SASEGT. CDR3 region: CASSEIGTKETQYF. The DNA of the CDR3 is TGTGCCAGCAGTGAAATAGGGACAAAAGAGACCCAGTACTTC.